This record looks at one T cell receptor beta chain sequence and its context. Its antigen is not identified. The germline V gene encodes CDR1 MDHEN and CDR2 SYDVKM. The V end was cut by 2 bases, the J end by 7 bases, with 8 bases between. This CDR3 region has 13 residues. This sample is drawn from a study of T-cell reconstitution after alpha-beta-depleted transplantation in children. The authors prepared the TCRbeta library with unique molecular identifiers. TCRdb redid the calling of the PCR reads with MiXCR, one entry per CDR3 protein. This sample yields just over 950,000 distinct CDR3 sequences, of which about 29% are seen a single time; roughly 30% belongs to the top ten. The study's findings and limits: The study reportedly traced alpha-beta T cells about two months after transplant to several hundred expanded graft clones. From surviving recipient T cells and thymic progenitors came the high day-60 TCRbeta diversity observed in some patients. T-cell counts and diversity at one year post-transplant came mainly from newly produced T cells.

V usage is TRBV28 and J usage is TRBJ1-4; no clear D gene. The sample here was PBMCs, mostly from graft donor cells, taken 360 days after TCRalphabeta/CD19-depleted stem cell transplant. The receptor was derived from a boy younger than two who had a stem cell transplant for SCID, so the T cells may come from the graft donor. Written as DNA, the CDR3 is TGTGCCAGCAGTTTAGACAAGGGTGAAAAACTGTTTTTT. Translated, it gives CASSLDKGEKLFF. The variable domain in full, completed from reference TRBV28 and TRBJ1-4, reads DVKVTQSSRYLVKRTGEKVFLECVQDMDHENMFWYRQDPGLGLRLIYFSYDVKMKEKGDIPEGYSVSREKKERFSLILESASTNQTSMYLCASSLDKGEKLFFGSGTQLSVL.